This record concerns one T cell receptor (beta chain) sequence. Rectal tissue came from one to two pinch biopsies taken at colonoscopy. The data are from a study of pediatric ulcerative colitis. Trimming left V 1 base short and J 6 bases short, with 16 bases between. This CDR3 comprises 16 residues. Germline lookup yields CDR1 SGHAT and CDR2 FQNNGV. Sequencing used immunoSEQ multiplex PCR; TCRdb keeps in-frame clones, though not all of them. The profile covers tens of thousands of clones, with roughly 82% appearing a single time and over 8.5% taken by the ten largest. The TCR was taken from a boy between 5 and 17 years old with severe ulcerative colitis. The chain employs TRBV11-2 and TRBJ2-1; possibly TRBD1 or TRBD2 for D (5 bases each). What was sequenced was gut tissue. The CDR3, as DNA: TGTGCCAGCAGCTTAGTCCGTGGGGGAAGGCTCAATGAGCAGTTCTTC. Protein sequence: CASSLVRGGRLNEQFF.